This is a list of T cell receptor beta chains from one sample in a study of blood T cells in healthy people across ages. TCRdb called the 5' RACE reads again in MiXCR, with one record for every CDR3 protein. The profile shows roughly 1.6 million distinct CDR3 sequences, about 31% of them singletons. The sequencing input was blood. The receptors originated from a woman aged 25 to 39 in good health. Each CDR3 is given with its conserved first and last residue. Fields, in order: CDR3 DNA, CDR3 protein, clone size, V gene, D gene, J gene. A D gene is named only where the DNA matches it firmly. Expanded clones get a size class; other rows say once, few or many, or leave the size out.

CDR3nt: TGCAGTGATATAGACAGGGGGCAGGGAGCTTTCTTT
CDR3aa: CSDIDRGQGAFF
abundance: few
v_gene: TRBV20-1
d_gene: TRBD1
j_gene: TRBJ1-1

CDR3nt: TGCAGTGCTAGCGACAGGGGACGAGGGGAAAAACTGTTTTTT
CDR3aa: CSASDRGRGEKLFF
abundance: NA
v_gene: TRBV20-1
d_gene: TRBD1
j_gene: TRBJ1-4

CDR3nt: TGTGCCAGCAGTGAAAACATCCTTCGGACCGGGGAGCTGTTTTTT
CDR3aa: CASSENILRTGELFF
abundance: NA
v_gene: TRBV6-1
d_gene: NA
j_gene: TRBJ2-2

CDR3nt: TGTGCCAGCAGCGGGAGCGTCGATGAGCAGTTCTTC
CDR3aa: CASSGSVDEQFF
abundance: few
v_gene: TRBV11-1
d_gene: NA
j_gene: TRBJ2-1

CDR3nt: TGTGCCAGCAGCCCCACCCAAGTAGACAGAATGGGGACTGAAGCTTTCTTT
CDR3aa: CASSPTQVDRMGTEAFF
abundance: few
v_gene: TRBV7-3
d_gene: NA
j_gene: TRBJ1-1

CDR3nt: TGTGCCAGCAGCGGACAGGGGGCGGGGTACAATGAGCAGTTCTTC
CDR3aa: CASSGQGAGYNEQFF
abundance: few
v_gene: TRBV7-3
d_gene: TRBD1
j_gene: TRBJ2-1

CDR3nt: TGCAGTGCTAGAGTACCTTGGGACAGCAGGCAGCCCCAGCATTTT
CDR3aa: CSARVPWDSRQPQHF
abundance: NA
v_gene: TRBV20-1
d_gene: TRBD1
j_gene: TRBJ1-5

CDR3nt: TGCGCCAGCAGCCCCCATGGGACAGGCTTCGCCTACGAGCAGTACTTC
CDR3aa: CASSPHGTGFAYEQYF
abundance: few
v_gene: TRBV5-1
d_gene: TRBD1
j_gene: TRBJ2-7

CDR3nt: TGCGCCAGTAGCCGGGAGCGAGATACGCAGTATTTT
CDR3aa: CASSRERDTQYF
abundance: few
v_gene: TRBV5-1
d_gene: NA
j_gene: TRBJ2-3

CDR3nt: TGTGCCAGCAGAACTGAAGCTAGAGGGGTCCGTGAGCAGTTCTTC
CDR3aa: CASRTEARGVREQFF
abundance: NA
v_gene: TRBV12-3/TRBV12-4
d_gene: NA
j_gene: TRBJ2-1

CDR3nt: TGTGCCAGCAGAGGGGCATCTGGGGCCAACGTCCTGACTTTC
CDR3aa: CASRGASGANVLTF
abundance: NA
v_gene: TRBV2
d_gene: NA
j_gene: TRBJ2-6

CDR3nt: TGTGCCAGCAGCCTAGCGGGGCGACACAATGAGCAGTTCTTC
CDR3aa: CASSLAGRHNEQFF
abundance: NA
v_gene: TRBV11-1
d_gene: TRBD2
j_gene: TRBJ2-1

CDR3nt: TGTGCCAGCAGTTACGGGAGGGGAACAGAGACCCAGTACTTC
CDR3aa: CASSYGRGTETQYF
abundance: NA
v_gene: TRBV6-5
d_gene: TRBD2
j_gene: TRBJ2-5

CDR3nt: TGCGCCACTAAGGAGGTATCGAACACCGGGGAGCTGTTTTTT
CDR3aa: CATKEVSNTGELFF
abundance: NA
v_gene: TRBV5-1
d_gene: NA
j_gene: TRBJ2-2

CDR3nt: TGTGCCAGCAGTGAAGCGCTTTTAGGCGAGCAGTACTTC
CDR3aa: CASSEALLGEQYF
abundance: few
v_gene: TRBV2
d_gene: NA
j_gene: TRBJ2-7

CDR3nt: TGTGCCAGCAGCTTATCGGCGGCTTGGGGAAAACCGTTTTTT
CDR3aa: CASSLSAAWGKPFF
abundance: NA
v_gene: TRBV7-7
d_gene: NA
j_gene: TRBJ1-4

CDR3nt: TGCGCCAGCAGGCAAGATAGCGGGGGGGCCCGGTACGAGCAGTACTTC
CDR3aa: CASRQDSGGARYEQYF
abundance: NA
v_gene: TRBV10-2
d_gene: TRBD2
j_gene: TRBJ2-7

CDR3nt: TGTGCCAGCAGTGGGCGGGGGATAGAAGAGACCCAGTACTTC
CDR3aa: CASSGRGIEETQYF
abundance: NA
v_gene: TRBV25-1
d_gene: TRBD2
j_gene: TRBJ2-5

CDR3nt: TGCAGTGCGCCTCCAGAGTGGGGAGGTTCGCCCCAGCATTTT
CDR3aa: CSAPPEWGGSPQHF
abundance: few
v_gene: TRBV20-1
d_gene: NA
j_gene: TRBJ1-5

CDR3nt: TGTGCCAGCAGCTCTTGGACAGGAGGGTTAGGAGGCTACACCTTC
CDR3aa: CASSSWTGGLGGYTF
abundance: few
v_gene: TRBV7-2
d_gene: TRBD1
j_gene: TRBJ1-2

CDR3nt: TGTGCCAGCAGTTTCGGGACTCACTATGGCTACACCTTC
CDR3aa: CASSFGTHYGYTF
abundance: few
v_gene: TRBV11-2
d_gene: NA
j_gene: TRBJ1-2

CDR3nt: TGTGCTAGTGGTTCTAGCGGGGGTGGAGAGACCCAGTACTTC
CDR3aa: CASGSSGGGETQYF
abundance: NA
v_gene: TRBV12-5
d_gene: TRBD2
j_gene: TRBJ2-5

CDR3nt: TGTGCCAGCAGCTTAGCGAGACTAGACACAGATACGCAGTATTTT
CDR3aa: CASSLARLDTDTQYF
abundance: NA
v_gene: TRBV7-2
d_gene: NA
j_gene: TRBJ2-3

CDR3nt: TGCGCCAGCAGCTTGGTACCCGGGACTTTAGATTTGGCTTTCTTT
CDR3aa: CASSLVPGTLDLAFF
abundance: few
v_gene: TRBV5-1
d_gene: NA
j_gene: TRBJ1-1

CDR3nt: TGTGCCAGCAGCCCGGAAGACTCTGGGGCCAACGTCCTGACTTTC
CDR3aa: CASSPEDSGANVLTF
abundance: NA
v_gene: TRBV9
d_gene: NA
j_gene: TRBJ2-6

CDR3nt: TGTGCCAGCAGTCCCGGACTTACTTACTCCTACGAGCAGTACTTC
CDR3aa: CASSPGLTYSYEQYF
abundance: NA
v_gene: TRBV6-1
d_gene: NA
j_gene: TRBJ2-7

CDR3nt: TGCAGTGCTACGGCTCCCCTAACGGGATTTAACAATGAGCAGTTCTTC
CDR3aa: CSATAPLTGFNNEQFF
abundance: NA
v_gene: TRBV20-1
d_gene: NA
j_gene: TRBJ2-1

CDR3nt: TGCAGCGCTAGGCTCGGAGGGGAGACCCAGTACTTC
CDR3aa: CSARLGGETQYF
abundance: many
v_gene: TRBV20-1
d_gene: NA
j_gene: TRBJ2-5

CDR3nt: TGTGCCAGCTCACCGGTGGCCGGGACTAGCGCCGCCTACGAGCAGTACTTC
CDR3aa: CASSPVAGTSAAYEQYF
abundance: NA
v_gene: TRBV18
d_gene: TRBD2
j_gene: TRBJ2-7

CDR3nt: TGCGCCAGCAGCCCCTCGAGTGACGAGATACTAGCCAAAAACATTCAGTACTTC
CDR3aa: CASSPSSDEILAKNIQYF
abundance: few
v_gene: TRBV5-1
d_gene: NA
j_gene: TRBJ2-4

CDR3nt: TGTGCCAGCAGCCAAGTTCCCCGGGAGAGAACGTTCTTC
CDR3aa: CASSQVPRERTFF
abundance: NA
v_gene: TRBV4-1
d_gene: NA
j_gene: TRBJ2-1

CDR3nt: TGTGCCAGCAGCCTGGGTAGCGGTATTCACAATGAGCAGTTCTTC
CDR3aa: CASSLGSGIHNEQFF
abundance: NA
v_gene: TRBV4-2
d_gene: NA
j_gene: TRBJ2-1

CDR3nt: TGTGCCACCAGCAGAGATTTGGGGATTCCCCTCCAAGAGACCCAGTACTTC
CDR3aa: CATSRDLGIPLQETQYF
abundance: once
v_gene: TRBV15
d_gene: NA
j_gene: TRBJ2-5

CDR3nt: TGTGCCAGCAGGACCTCAGGGTACTATGGCTACACCTTC
CDR3aa: CASRTSGYYGYTF
abundance: NA
v_gene: TRBV28
d_gene: NA
j_gene: TRBJ1-2

CDR3nt: TGTGCCAGCCCTATCCTCGGGAGCGGGAGAGACCTAGAGACCCAGTACTTC
CDR3aa: CASPILGSGRDLETQYF
abundance: NA
v_gene: TRBV6-1
d_gene: TRBD2
j_gene: TRBJ2-5

CDR3nt: TGCAGTGCCGCAACCCTACTAGCTAACGAGCAGTACTTC
CDR3aa: CSAATLLANEQYF
abundance: many
v_gene: TRBV20-1
d_gene: NA
j_gene: TRBJ2-7

CDR3nt: TGTGCCAGCAGCAGAGGACAGGGGATAGCTAACTATGGCTACACCTTC
CDR3aa: CASSRGQGIANYGYTF
abundance: NA
v_gene: TRBV12-3/TRBV12-4
d_gene: TRBD1
j_gene: TRBJ1-2

CDR3nt: TGCAGCGTTGAAGATCTAGGACAGGGGATTGAAAAACTGTTTTTT
CDR3aa: CSVEDLGQGIEKLFF
abundance: NA
v_gene: TRBV29-1
d_gene: TRBD1
j_gene: TRBJ1-4

CDR3nt: TGTGCCAGCAGCTTAGAGGCTAGCGCGTACAATGAGCAGTTCTTC
CDR3aa: CASSLEASAYNEQFF
abundance: many
v_gene: TRBV7-9
d_gene: NA
j_gene: TRBJ2-1

CDR3nt: TGTGCCAGCAGTTACGATAGCGGGACCGGGGAGCGGTTTTTT
CDR3aa: CASSYDSGTGERFF
abundance: NA
v_gene: TRBV6-5
d_gene: TRBD2
j_gene: TRBJ2-2

CDR3nt: TGCAGTGCTCTTAGACAGGGGAGAATCAAGTACACAGATACGCAGTATTTT
CDR3aa: CSALRQGRIKYTDTQYF
abundance: few
v_gene: TRBV20-1
d_gene: TRBD1
j_gene: TRBJ2-3